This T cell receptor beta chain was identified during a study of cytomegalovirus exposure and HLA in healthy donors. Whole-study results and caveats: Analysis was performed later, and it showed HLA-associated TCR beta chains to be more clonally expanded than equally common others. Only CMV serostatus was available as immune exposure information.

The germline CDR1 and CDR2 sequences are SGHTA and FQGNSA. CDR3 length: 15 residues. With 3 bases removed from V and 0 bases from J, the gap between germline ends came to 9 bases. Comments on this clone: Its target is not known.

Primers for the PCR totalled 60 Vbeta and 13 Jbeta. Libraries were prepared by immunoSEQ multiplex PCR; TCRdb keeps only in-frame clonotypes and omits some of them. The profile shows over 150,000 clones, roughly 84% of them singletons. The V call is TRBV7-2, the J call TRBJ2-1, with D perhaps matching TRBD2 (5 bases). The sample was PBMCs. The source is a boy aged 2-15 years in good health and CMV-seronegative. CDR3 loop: CASSFGRGSYNEQFF. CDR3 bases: TGTGCCAGCAGCTTTGGGAGAGGCTCCTACAATGAGCAGTTCTTC.